One sample yielded the 20 T cell receptor beta chains listed below, sequenced in a study of shared clonotypes between healthy human individuals. Sequenced by immunoSEQ multiplex PCR; TCRdb stores in-frame clones only, minus some. Of about 690,000 clones listed, about 90% are singletons. Source material: memory CD8+ T cells from PBMCs. As for subset: CD45RO+ cells pooled with CCR7-negative TemRA cells. These receptors were obtained from a man aged 18 to 29 in good health. Some clones in this sample may be carry-over from other donors' samples.

V usage is TRBV7-9 and J usage is TRBJ1-4; D remains ambiguous. The CDR3 has 15 amino acids. V gave up 5 bases and J gave up 7 bases, with 17 bases separating them. The V gene's germline CDR1 is SEHNR and CDR2 FQNEAQ (reference sequence). CDR3 sequence (DNA): TGTGCCAGCAGCGATAACCCATTAGAGCGTGAAAAACTGTTTTTT. Protein sequence: CASSDNPLEREKLFF.

This clone appeared a single time. The chain combines TRBV11-3 with TRBJ2-2; D perhaps matches TRBD2 (6 bases). CDR1 and CDR2 (germline): SGHNT, YENEEA. The CDR3 length is 15 residues. V was pared by 5 bases and J by 5 bases, with 15 bases between. The CDR3 region has the DNA TGTGCCAGCAGCACGAGGGAGGAGGGGACCGGGGAGCTGTTTTTT. This gives the protein CASSTREEGTGELFF.

The chain uses TRBV11-3 and TRBJ1-1, with 8 bases aligning to TRBD1. Per the germline V gene, CDR1 is SGHNT and CDR2 is YENEEA. V lost 5 bases and J lost 5; bases outside the gene matches: 7. The CDR3 covers 14 residues. In nucleotides, the CDR3 is TGTGCCAGCAGCCTAACAGGGGGTTATACTGAAGCTTTCTTT. Translation gives CASSLTGGYTEAFF.

CDR3 coding DNA: TGTGCCAGCAGCTTAAGTTCTCTAGCGGGCACCGGGGAGCTGTTTTTT. It translates to CASSLSSLAGTGELFF. The chain recombines TRBV7-9 with TRBJ2-2; 8 nucleotides match TRBD2. The ends lost 2 bases at V and 4 bases at J; junction bases unmatched: 6. The CDR3 covers 16 residues. Germline CDR1 SEHNR, CDR2 FQNEAQ (reference sequence).

This clone has just a few counts. Other DNA sequences of this sample code for an identical CDR3. The chain is built from TRBV7-9 and TRBJ2-5, with D tentatively TRBD2 (6 bases). Germline CDR1 SEHNR, CDR2 FQNEAQ (reference sequence). There are 12 residues in the CDR3. The V gene lost 4 bases and the J gene lost 3 bases, with 6 bases spanning the gap. The CDR3 loop reads CASSSGEETQYF. Written as DNA, the CDR3 is TGTGCCAGCAGCTCGGGAGAAGAGACCCAGTACTTC.

This clone was seen once. The V and J genes are TRBV27 and TRBJ2-2, with 11 bases that match TRBD2. The CDR3 sequence is 18 residues long. Germline loops: CDR1 MNHEY, CDR2 SMNVEV (reference sequence). The ends lost 4 bases at V and 2 bases at J; junction bases unmatched: 9. CDR3 sequence reads: CASSSLTSGAENTGELFF. The CDR3 coding sequence is TGTGCCAGCAGTTCTTTGACTAGCGGGGCCGAAAACACCGGGGAGCTGTTTTTT.

The V gene is TRBV5-8, the J gene TRBJ2-1; TRBD2 matches at 15 bases. This CDR3 spans 16 amino acids. After removal of 4 bases from V and 8 bases from J, the junction contained 7 bases not matched to a gene. Germline CDR1 and CDR2: SGHTS and YDEGEE. In DNA, the CDR3 is TGTGCCAGCAGCCCCGCGGGACTAGCGGGGGGCTATGAGCAGTTCTTC. Translation gives CASSPAGLAGGYEQFF.

The V and J genes are TRBV13 and TRBJ2-7; 8 nucleotides line up with TRBD2. J was trimmed by 5 bases and V by 5 bases; bases with no gene match: 11. Germline values: CDR1 PRHDT, CDR2 FYEKMQ (reference sequence). The CDR3 length is 15 residues. CDR3 region: CASSTSGGRMDEQYF. CDR3 DNA sequence: TGTGCCAGCAGCACTAGCGGTGGGAGGATGGACGAGCAGTACTTC.

V and J are TRBV11-3 and TRBJ2-2; D ambiguous. The length of the CDR3 is 17 residues. Trimming pared 7 bases from V and 3 bases from J, leaving 21 bases between. CDR1 and CDR2 from the germline V gene are SGHNT and YENEEA. CDR3 nucleotides: TGTGCCAGCACCAACTCGCGAGCGTGGAGCGACACCGGGGAGCTGTTTTTT. It specifies CASTNSRAWSDTGELFF.

The chain couples TRBV9 to TRBJ1-1; no clear D gene. There are 13 residues in the CDR3. From germline, CDR1 is SGDLS and CDR2 YYNGEE. With 3 bases removed from V and 5 bases from J, the gap between germline ends came to 11 bases. The CDR3 DNA sequence: TGTGCCAGCAGCGCCGGGGAGAGGACTGAAGCTTTCTTT. It specifies CASSAGERTEAFF.

This chain uses TRBV28 with TRBJ1-4; 8 positions match TRBD1. V trimming: 7 bases; J trimming: 0 bases; junction bases outside the gene matches: 10. CDR1 is MDHEN and CDR2 is SYDVKM in the germline V gene. CDR3 size: 17 residues. The CDR3 reads CASNSQGQGATNEKLFF. The CDR3 nucleotides are TGTGCCAGCAACTCTCAAGGACAGGGTGCAACTAATGAAAAACTGTTTTTT.

This clone was counted a single time. The V gene is TRBV9, the J gene TRBJ2-7, with TRBD1 matching over 11 bases. The CDR3 loop spans 15 amino acids. Germline CDR1 is SGDLS and CDR2 is YYNGEE. V gave up 6 bases and J gave up 3 bases; unmatched junction bases: 8. The CDR3 DNA reads TGTGCCAGCACCCCCGGGGGGACAGGGGGCTACGAGCAGTACTTC. As protein: CASTPGGTGGYEQYF.

As to this clone: This specimen includes other DNA sequences encoding the same CDR3. The chain is built from TRBV7-3 and TRBJ2-3; weak D call: TRBD1 (5 bases). In germline, CDR1 is SGHTA, CDR2 FQGTGA. This CDR3 is 12 amino acids long. V lost 8 bases and J lost 6, with 12 bases in between. Here the CDR3 DNA reads TGTGCCAGCGGGCAGGGTGGGGATACGCAGTATTTT. This encodes CASGQGGDTQYF.

This chain links TRBV19 with TRBJ2-7; no definite D call. CDR1 is LNHDA and CDR2 is SQIVND in the germline V gene (reference sequence). The CDR3 contains 11 residues. V was pared by 5 bases and J by 5 bases, with 7 bases between. CDR3 sequence (DNA): TGTGCCAGTAGTTTTGGGCACGAGCAGTACTTC. The encoded protein is CASSFGHEQYF.

A remark on this clone: Other DNA sequences from this sample encode an identical CDR3 as well. This chain connects TRBV28 to TRBJ2-7; unclear D gene. Germline CDR1 is MDHEN and CDR2 is SYDVKM. The CDR3 is made up of 12 amino acids. The ends were cut back, 3 bases at V and 4 bases at J, with 7 bases in the middle. The CDR3 coding sequence is TGTGCCAGCAGTTTGGCCAGGTACGAGCAGTACTTC. Translation: CASSLARYEQYF.

The J gene is TRBJ2-2, the V gene TRBV11-2; TRBD2 aligns across 8 bases. The J segment lost 1 base and the V segment lost 5 bases, leaving 15 bases of the junction unmatched. The CDR3 consists of 19 residues. Per the germline V gene, CDR1 is SGHAT and CDR2 is FQNNGV. The DNA for the CDR3 is TGTGCCAGCAGCCGAGGGGGGGTATTAGCGGGACGGAACACCGGGGAGCTGTTTTTT. This gives the protein CASSRGGVLAGRNTGELFF.

This chain links TRBV27 with TRBJ2-1; D gene ambiguous. The germline V gene has CDR1 MNHEY and CDR2 SMNVEV (reference sequence). The CDR3 runs to 13 residues. V was shortened by 2 bases and J by 0 bases, with 2 bases between the two germline ends. The CDR3 DNA follows: TGTGCCAGCAGTTTACCCTCCTACAATGAGCAGTTCTTC. It is translated as CASSLPSYNEQFF.

The V and J genes are TRBV10-1 and TRBJ2-7, with no clear D. V was trimmed by 3 bases and J by 3 bases, leaving 9 bases between them. This CDR3 has 13 amino acids. Germline V gene lookup returns CDR1 WNHNN and CDR2 SYGVQD (reference sequence). The CDR3 spells CASSETGVYEQYF. In DNA, the CDR3 is TGCGCCAGCAGTGAAACGGGTGTCTACGAGCAGTACTTC.

CDR3 nucleotide sequence: TGTGCCAGCAGCCGGGACGGTTACGAGCAGTACTTC. Amino acid sequence: CASSRDGYEQYF. The J gene is TRBJ2-7, the V gene TRBV28, with D possibly called TRBD1 or TRBD2 (5 bases each). This CDR3 contains 12 residues. The germline V gene encodes CDR1 MDHEN and CDR2 SYDVKM. V dropped 6 bases and J dropped 4 bases, with 10 bases sitting between them. Full variable domain (rest looked up from reference TRBV28 and TRBJ2-7): DVKVTQSSRYLVKRTGEKVFLECVQDMDHENMFWYRQDPGLGLRLIYFSYDVKMKEKGDIPEGYSVSREKKERFSLILESASTNQTSMYLCASSRDGYEQYFGPGTRLTVT.

The chain combines TRBV5-1 with TRBJ1-2; D ambiguous. This CDR3 spans 15 amino acids. V was pared by 2 bases and J by 2 bases, with 13 bases between. Germline-derived CDR1 and CDR2 are SGHRS and YFSETQ. In DNA, the CDR3 is TGCGCCAGCAGCTTTTCGTCCGGTCCCAACTATGGCTACACCTTC. Translating gives CASSFSSGPNYGYTF.